The sequence of this T cell receptor beta chain was determined in a study of human T cells and chemical hapten exposure. Background on the study: After 6 days, upper back 0.01% DPC patch tests were scored. Minor pooled library volume differences mainly drove per-sample TCR yield variation.

TCRdb re-called the RACE reads with MiXCR, one entry per CDR3 protein. The sample consists of about 190,000 distinct CDR3 sequences, about 22% of them appearing once. The ends lost 0 bases at V and 5 bases at J; junction bases unmatched: 7. CDR1 ENHRY and CDR2 SYGVKD come from the germline V gene. The CDR3 contains 16 residues. Time point here: patch test 3, about 24 weeks after DPC sensitization. Treatment denoted: therapeutic diphenylcyclopropenone sensitization with weekly scalp DPC. The chain links TRBV10-3 to TRBJ2-3; TRBD2 matches at 8 bases. The receptor comes from a woman aged 40 to 50 with alopecia areata. Some clones in this sample may be carry-over from other donors' samples. Sequenced here: whole blood, sampled in connection with sensitization to the hapten diphenylcyclopropenone (DPC). CDR3 protein: CAISESIIAGKDTQYF. The DNA for the CDR3 is TGTGCCATCAGTGAGTCGATAATAGCGGGGAAAGATACGCAGTATTTT.